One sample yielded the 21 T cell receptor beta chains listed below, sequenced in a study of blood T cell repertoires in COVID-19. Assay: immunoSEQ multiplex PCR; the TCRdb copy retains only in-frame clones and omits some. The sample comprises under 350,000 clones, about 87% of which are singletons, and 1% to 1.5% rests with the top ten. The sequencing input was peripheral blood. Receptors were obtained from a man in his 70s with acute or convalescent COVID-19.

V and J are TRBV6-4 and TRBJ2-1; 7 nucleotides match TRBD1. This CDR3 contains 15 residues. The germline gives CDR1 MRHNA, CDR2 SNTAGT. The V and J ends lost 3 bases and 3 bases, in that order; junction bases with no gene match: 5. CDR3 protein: CASSEQGFDYNEQFF. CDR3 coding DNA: TGTGCCAGCAGTGAACAGGGGTTCGACTACAATGAGCAGTTCTTC.

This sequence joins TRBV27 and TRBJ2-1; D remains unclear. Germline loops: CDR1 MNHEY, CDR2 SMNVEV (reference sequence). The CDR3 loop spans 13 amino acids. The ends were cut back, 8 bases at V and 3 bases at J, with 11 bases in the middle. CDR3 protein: CASGGRYYNEQFF. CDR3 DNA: TGTGCCAGCGGTGGGCGCTACTACAATGAGCAGTTCTTC.

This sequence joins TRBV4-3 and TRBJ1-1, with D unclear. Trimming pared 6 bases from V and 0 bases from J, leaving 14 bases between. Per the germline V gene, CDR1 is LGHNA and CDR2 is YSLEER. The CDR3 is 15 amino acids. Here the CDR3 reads CASSRLTWVNTEAFF. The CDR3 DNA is TGCGCCAGCAGTCGTTTGACTTGGGTGAACACTGAAGCTTTCTTT.

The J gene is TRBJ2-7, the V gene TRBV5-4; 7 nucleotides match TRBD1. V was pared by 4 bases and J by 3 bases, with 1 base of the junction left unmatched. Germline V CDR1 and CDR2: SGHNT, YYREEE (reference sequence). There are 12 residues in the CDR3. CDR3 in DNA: TGTGCCAGCAGCCGGGACAGCTACGAGCAGTACTTC. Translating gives CASSRDSYEQYF.

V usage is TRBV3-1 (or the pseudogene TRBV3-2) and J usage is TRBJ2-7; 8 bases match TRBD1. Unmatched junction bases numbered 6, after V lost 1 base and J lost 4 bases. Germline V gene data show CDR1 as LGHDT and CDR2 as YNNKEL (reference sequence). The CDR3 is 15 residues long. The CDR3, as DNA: TGTGCCAGCAGCCAAGGCTCAGGGGGCTATTACGAGCAGTACTTC. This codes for CASSQGSGGYYEQYF.

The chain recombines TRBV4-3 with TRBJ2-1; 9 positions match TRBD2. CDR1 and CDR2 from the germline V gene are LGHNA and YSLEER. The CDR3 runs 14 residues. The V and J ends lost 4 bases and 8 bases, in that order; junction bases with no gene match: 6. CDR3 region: CASSPEGLAYEQFF. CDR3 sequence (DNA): TGCGCCAGCAGCCCGGAGGGACTAGCCTATGAGCAGTTCTTC.

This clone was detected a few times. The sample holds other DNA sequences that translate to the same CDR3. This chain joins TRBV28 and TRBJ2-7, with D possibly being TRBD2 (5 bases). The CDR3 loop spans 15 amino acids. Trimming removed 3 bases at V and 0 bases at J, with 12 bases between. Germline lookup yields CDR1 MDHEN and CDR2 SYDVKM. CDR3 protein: CASSFPGGLSYEQYF. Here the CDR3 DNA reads TGTGCCAGCAGTTTCCCAGGTGGACTCTCCTACGAGCAGTACTTC.

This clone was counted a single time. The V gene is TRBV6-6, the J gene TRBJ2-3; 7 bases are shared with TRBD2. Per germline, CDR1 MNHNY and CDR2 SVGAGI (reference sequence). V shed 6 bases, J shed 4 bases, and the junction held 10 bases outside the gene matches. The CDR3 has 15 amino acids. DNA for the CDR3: TGTGCCAGCAGGGGCGGCGGGAGAGACGCAGATACGCAGTATTTT. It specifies CASRGGGRDADTQYF.

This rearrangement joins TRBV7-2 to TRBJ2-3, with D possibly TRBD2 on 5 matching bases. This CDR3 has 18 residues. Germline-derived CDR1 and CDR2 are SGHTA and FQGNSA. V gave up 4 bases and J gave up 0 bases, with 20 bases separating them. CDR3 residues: CASSYHPVAPSSTDTQYF. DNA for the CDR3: TGTGCCAGCAGCTACCATCCGGTAGCGCCTTCTAGCACAGATACGCAGTATTTT.

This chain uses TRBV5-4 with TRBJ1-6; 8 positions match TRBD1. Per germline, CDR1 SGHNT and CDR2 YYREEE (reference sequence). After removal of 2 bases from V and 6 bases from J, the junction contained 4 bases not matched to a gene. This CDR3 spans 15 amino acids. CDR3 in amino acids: CASSLGQGSNSPLHF. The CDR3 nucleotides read TGTGCCAGCAGCTTAGGACAGGGCAGTAATTCACCCCTCCACTTT.

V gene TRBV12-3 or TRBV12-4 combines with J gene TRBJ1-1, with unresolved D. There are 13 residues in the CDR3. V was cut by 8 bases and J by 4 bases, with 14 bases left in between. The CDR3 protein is CASSVHGGTEAFF. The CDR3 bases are TGTGCCAGCTCCGTACACGGAGGCACTGAAGCTTTCTTT.

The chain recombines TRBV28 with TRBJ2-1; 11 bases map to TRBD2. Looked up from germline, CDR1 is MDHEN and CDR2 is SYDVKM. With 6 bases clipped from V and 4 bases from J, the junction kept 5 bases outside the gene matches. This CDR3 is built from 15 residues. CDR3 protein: CASSLGLAAYNEQFF. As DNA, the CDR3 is TGTGCCAGCAGCTTGGGACTAGCGGCATACAATGAGCAGTTCTTC.

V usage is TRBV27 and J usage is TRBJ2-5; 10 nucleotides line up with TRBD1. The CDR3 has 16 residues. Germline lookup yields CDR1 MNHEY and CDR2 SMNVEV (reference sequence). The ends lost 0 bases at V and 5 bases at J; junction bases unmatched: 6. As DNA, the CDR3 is TGTGCCAGCAGTTTATCGAGACAGGGGGCATGGGAGACCCAGTACTTC. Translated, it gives CASSLSRQGAWETQYF.

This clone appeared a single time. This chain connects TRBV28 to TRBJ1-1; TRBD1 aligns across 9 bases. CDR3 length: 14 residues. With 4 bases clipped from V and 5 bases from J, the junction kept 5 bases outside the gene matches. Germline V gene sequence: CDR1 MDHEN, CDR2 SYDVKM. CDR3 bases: TGTGCCAGCAGTTCCGGGACAGGGTGGACTGAAGCTTTCTTT. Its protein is CASSSGTGWTEAFF.

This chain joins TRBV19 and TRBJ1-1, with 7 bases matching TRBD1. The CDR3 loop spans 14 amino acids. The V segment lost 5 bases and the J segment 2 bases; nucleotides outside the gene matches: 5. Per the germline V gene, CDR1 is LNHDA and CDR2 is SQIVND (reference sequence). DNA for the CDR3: TGTGCCAGTAGTTTCCAGGGGGTCAACACTGAAGCTTTCTTT. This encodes CASSFQGVNTEAFF.

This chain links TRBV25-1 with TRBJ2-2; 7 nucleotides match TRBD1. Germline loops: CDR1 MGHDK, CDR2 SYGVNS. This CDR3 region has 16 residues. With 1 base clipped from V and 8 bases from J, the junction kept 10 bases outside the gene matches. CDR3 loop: CASSESRQGVAGELFF. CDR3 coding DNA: TGTGCCAGCAGTGAATCGAGGCAGGGGGTTGCGGGGGAGCTGTTTTTT. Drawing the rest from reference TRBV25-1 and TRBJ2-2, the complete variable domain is EADIYQTPRYLVIGTGKKITLECSQTMGHDKMYWYQQDPGMELHLIHYSYGVNSTEKGDLSSESTVSRIRTEHFPLTLESARPSHTSQYLCASSESRQGVAGELFFGEGSRLTVL.

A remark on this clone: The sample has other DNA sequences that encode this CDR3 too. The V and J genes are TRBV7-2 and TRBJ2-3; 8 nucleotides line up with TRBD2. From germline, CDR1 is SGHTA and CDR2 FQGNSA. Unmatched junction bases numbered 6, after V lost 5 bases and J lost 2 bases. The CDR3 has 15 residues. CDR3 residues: CASSPPGLVTDTQYF. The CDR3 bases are TGTGCCAGCAGCCCGCCGGGACTAGTCACAGATACGCAGTATTTT.

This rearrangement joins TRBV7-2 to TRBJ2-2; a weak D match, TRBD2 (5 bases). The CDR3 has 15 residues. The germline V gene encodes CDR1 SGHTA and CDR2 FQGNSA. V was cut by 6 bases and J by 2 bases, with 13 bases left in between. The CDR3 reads CASRLPGLNTGELFF. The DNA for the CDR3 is TGTGCCAGCAGGTTGCCAGGACTTAACACCGGGGAGCTGTTTTTT.

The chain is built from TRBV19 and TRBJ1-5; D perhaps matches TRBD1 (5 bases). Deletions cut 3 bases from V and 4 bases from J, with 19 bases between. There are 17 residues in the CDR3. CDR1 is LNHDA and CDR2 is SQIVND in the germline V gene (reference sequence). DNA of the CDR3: TGTGCCAGTAGTATCCTCGGCAGGGCCAGGGCAAATCAGCCCCAGCATTTT. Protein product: CASSILGRARANQPQHF.

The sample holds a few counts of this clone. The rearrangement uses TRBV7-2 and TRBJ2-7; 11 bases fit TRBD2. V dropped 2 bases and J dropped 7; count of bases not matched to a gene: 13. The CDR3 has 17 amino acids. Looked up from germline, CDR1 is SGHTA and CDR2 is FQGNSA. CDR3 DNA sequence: TGTGCCAGCAGCTTACGAAGTATAGCGGGGGGGCCTGGGGAGCAGTACTTC. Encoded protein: CASSLRSIAGGPGEQYF.

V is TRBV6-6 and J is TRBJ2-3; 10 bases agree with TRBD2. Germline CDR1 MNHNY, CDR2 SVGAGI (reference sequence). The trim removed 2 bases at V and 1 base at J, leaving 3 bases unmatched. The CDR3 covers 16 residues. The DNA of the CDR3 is TGTGCCAGCAGTTACCCCCTAGCGGGGGGCACAGATACGCAGTATTTT. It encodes CASSYPLAGGTDTQYF.